This note documents a single T cell receptor beta chain sequence. Its antigen specificity is not known. No base quality information exists; no much larger clone differs at one position. The CDR3 spans 15 residues, from the cysteine through the phenylalanine. The sequence is cut down to CDR3 DNA, 45 bases in frame from base 1. At the junction V is shortened by 2 bases and J by 5 bases, with 15 bases in between. The germline V gene sets CDR1 to MNHEY and CDR2 to SVGAGI. Receptor amplification or capture employed 5' RACE. Sequenced using an Illumina HiSeq 2500. A second roughly 7 to 11 cycle PCR used a sample-barcoded 5' primer and a J-beta primer mix. A template-switch 5' adaptor carrying 12 random nucleotides introduced a unique molecular identifier onto each TCR beta cDNA molecule. Each sample yielded at least 3 million CDR3-containing paired-end reads. First-strand cDNA synthesis was performed from all RNA using the Mint cDNA synthesis kit, with priming by a TRBC-specific oligonucleotide. All cDNA was treated with uracil-DNA glycosylase and then went through a first 18-cycle PCR with the universal primers M1SS and BC2_uni_R. From the authors' description of their analysis: Normalization of each sample was performed by random selection of 1 million high-quality reads, each carrying a distinct molecular identifier. Instead of being binned into consensus sequences, reads that shared molecular identifiers were thrown out. MiTCR, set to a Q25 quality threshold and the strictest error-elimination algorithm, was used for CDR3 identification, clonotype clustering and error correction. A nonparametric unseen species model using Euler transformation provided a lower-bound estimate of total TCR beta diversity. TCRdb itself trimmed the public reads at Q25 with fastp, ran MiXCR and retained productive beta chains. Entries that share a CDR3 protein sequence are merged under the most common genes and DNA. These V and J calls originate from TCRdb's pipeline instead of the authors' own analysis. Here the sample has about 1.4 million distinct CDR3 sequences; approximately 59% occur a single time. The ten top clones hold roughly 7% of the sample.

The roughly 42 donors, aged roughly 6 to 95 years, were systemically healthy Caucasian individuals from Russia. Approximately 9.3 milliliters of peripheral blood were collected from each donor into EDTA-treated Vacutainer tubes. Ficoll-Paque density-gradient centrifugation was used to isolate PBMCs, with at least 7 million per sample. Trizol reagent was used to extract total RNA from PBMCs, with at least 6 micrograms per sample. For every donor, an aliquot of PBMCs went through flow cytometry to measure the percentages of naive CD45RAhigh/CD27high T cells. This entry is derived from a study of blood T cells in healthy people across ages (dated by TCRdb to the mid-2010s). About the study as a whole: In model experiments, template switching captured roughly one uniquely barcoded TCR beta cDNA molecule for every two T cells. To track age-related changes in TCR beta repertoire diversity, the study relied on deep sequencing normalized with unique cDNA molecular identifiers. The donors were split into four age groups: young (average around 15 years), middle-aged (roughly 39), aged (about 56) and long-lived (under 90). To avoid experimental bias, donors of different ages were spread randomly across the sequencing lanes. Using the same blood draw, the study looked at two additional independent replicas of 1 million unique cDNA reads for two donors, one aged 18 to 30 and the other aged 80 or older.

Overall study outcomes, separate from this receptor: Estimates of total diversity based on one million sequenced T cells were regarded as lower bounds and as underestimates. Because the CMV infection status of the donors was unknown, age-related changes in expanded clonotypes may potentially have been confounded. There was a strong correlation between observed TCR beta diversity and the percentage of naive T cells measured by flow cytometry. As age increased, observed TCR beta diversity per million T cells dropped in a roughly linear way, and a significant reduction was already evident by age 40. Since profiling was done on bulk unsorted PBMCs, naive and antigen-experienced compartments could not be conclusively compared. Compared with the aged group, the long-lived group had more naive CD4+ T cells, fewer expanded clones and increased TCR diversity, a pattern suggesting age selection.

The V and J genes are TRBV6-5 and TRBJ2-5, with TRBD1 as a weak D call on 6 bases. This sequence was found in a man younger than 35 in good health. The sequenced material came from blood. The bases read TGTGCCAGCAGTTACACAGGGCAAGCGCGGGAGACCCAGTACTTC. It specifies CASSYTGQARETQYF.